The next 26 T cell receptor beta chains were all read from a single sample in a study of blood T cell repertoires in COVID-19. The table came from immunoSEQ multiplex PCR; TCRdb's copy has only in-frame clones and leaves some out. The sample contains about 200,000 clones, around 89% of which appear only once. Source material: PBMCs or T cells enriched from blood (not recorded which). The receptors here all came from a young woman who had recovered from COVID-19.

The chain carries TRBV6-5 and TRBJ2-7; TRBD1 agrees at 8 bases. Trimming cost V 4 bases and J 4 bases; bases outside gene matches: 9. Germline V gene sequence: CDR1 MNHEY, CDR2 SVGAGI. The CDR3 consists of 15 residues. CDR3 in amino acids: CASSLLFGTGYEQYF. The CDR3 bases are TGTGCCAGCAGTTTACTGTTCGGGACAGGTTACGAGCAGTACTTC.

The CDR3, as DNA: TGTGCCAGTGGCCTAGCGGGGGTAGATACGCAGTATTTT. Protein sequence: CASGLAGVDTQYF. This chain uses TRBV19 with TRBJ2-3; TRBD2 matches 10 bases. The CDR3 sequence is 13 residues long. The germline CDR1 and CDR2 sequences are LNHDA and SQIVND (reference sequence). J was trimmed by 5 bases and V by 8 bases; bases with no gene match: 4.

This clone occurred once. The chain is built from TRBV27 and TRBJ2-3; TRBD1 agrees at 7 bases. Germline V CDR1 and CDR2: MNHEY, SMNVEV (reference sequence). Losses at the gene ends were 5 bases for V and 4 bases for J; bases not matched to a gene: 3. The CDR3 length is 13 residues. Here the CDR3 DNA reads TGTGCCAGCAGTGGACAGGTTCCAGATACGCAGTATTTT. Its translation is CASSGQVPDTQYF.

The CDR3 DNA sequence: TGTGCCAGCAGGGGTCGACAGCAAGAGACCCAGTACTTC. As protein: CASRGRQQETQYF. V usage is TRBV19 and J usage is TRBJ2-5; TRBD1 is a possible D gene (6 bases). Germline lookup yields CDR1 LNHDA and CDR2 SQIVND (reference sequence). Trimming took 9 bases from V and 2 from J, leaving 13 bases between them. This CDR3 has 13 amino acids.

Written as DNA, the CDR3 is TGTGCCTGGAGTGTATATTTCTCCGAGGGCTACACCTTC. Translating it yields CAWSVYFSEGYTF. The V call is TRBV30, the J call TRBJ1-2; unclear D gene. Trimming stripped 0 bases from V and 8 bases from J, with 13 bases between. CDR1 and CDR2 (germline): GTSNPN, SVGIG (reference sequence). The CDR3 has 13 amino acids.

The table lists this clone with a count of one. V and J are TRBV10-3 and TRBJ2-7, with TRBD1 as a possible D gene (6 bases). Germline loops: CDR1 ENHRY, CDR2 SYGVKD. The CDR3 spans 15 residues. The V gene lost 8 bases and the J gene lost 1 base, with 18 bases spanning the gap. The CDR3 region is CAIAPRQGISYEQYF. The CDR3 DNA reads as TGTGCCATCGCCCCTCGGCAGGGGATATCCTACGAGCAGTACTTC.

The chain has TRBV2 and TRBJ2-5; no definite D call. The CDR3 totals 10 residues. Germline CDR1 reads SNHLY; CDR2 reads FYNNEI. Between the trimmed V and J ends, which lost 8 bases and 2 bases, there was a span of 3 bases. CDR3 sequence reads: CASEQETQYF. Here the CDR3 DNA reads TGTGCCAGCGAGCAAGAGACCCAGTACTTC.

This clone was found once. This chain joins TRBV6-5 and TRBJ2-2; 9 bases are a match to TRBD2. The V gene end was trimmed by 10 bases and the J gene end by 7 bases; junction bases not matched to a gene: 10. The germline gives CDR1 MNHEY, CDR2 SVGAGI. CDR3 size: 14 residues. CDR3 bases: TGTGCCACCGTGGGACTAGCTGACCACGGGGAGCTGTTTTTT. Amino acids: CATVGLADHGELFF.

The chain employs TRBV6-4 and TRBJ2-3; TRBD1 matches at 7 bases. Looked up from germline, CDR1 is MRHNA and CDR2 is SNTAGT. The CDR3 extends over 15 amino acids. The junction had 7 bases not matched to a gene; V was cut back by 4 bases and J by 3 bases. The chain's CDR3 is CASSAGDSRTDTQYF. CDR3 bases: TGTGCCAGCAGTGCTGGGGACAGTCGTACAGATACGCAGTATTTT.

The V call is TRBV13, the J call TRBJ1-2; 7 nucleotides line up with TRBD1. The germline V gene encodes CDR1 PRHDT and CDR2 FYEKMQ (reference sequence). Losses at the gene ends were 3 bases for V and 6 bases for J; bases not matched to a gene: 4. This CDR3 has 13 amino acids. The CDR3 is CASSFYRGDGYTF. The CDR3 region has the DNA TGTGCCAGCAGCTTCTACAGGGGAGATGGCTACACCTTC.

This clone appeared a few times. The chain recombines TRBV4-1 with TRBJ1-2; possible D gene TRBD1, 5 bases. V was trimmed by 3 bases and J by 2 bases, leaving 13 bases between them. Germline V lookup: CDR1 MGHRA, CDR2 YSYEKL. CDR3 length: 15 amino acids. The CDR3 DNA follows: TGCGCCAGCAGCCAGAAGACAGCCTCCAACTATGGCTACACCTTC. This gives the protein CASSQKTASNYGYTF.

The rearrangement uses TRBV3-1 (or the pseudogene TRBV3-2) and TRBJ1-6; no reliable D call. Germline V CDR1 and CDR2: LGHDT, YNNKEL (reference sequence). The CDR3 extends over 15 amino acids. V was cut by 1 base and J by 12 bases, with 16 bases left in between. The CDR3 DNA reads TGTGCCAGCAGCCAAGGAAGTGGGCCCATAGTACCCCTCCACTTT. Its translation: CASSQGSGPIVPLHF.

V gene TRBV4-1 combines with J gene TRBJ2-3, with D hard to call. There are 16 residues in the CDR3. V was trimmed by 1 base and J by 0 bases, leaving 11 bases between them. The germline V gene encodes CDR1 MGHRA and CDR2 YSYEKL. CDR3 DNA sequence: TGCGCCAGCAGCCAAGGTCCGACTCTCAGCACAGATACGCAGTATTTT. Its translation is CASSQGPTLSTDTQYF.

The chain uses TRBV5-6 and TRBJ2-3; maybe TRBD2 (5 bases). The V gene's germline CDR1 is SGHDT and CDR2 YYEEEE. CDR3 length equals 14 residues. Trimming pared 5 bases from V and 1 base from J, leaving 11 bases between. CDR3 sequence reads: CASRSSSRTDTQYF. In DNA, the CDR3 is TGTGCCAGCAGAAGTTCTAGCCGCACAGATACGCAGTATTTT.

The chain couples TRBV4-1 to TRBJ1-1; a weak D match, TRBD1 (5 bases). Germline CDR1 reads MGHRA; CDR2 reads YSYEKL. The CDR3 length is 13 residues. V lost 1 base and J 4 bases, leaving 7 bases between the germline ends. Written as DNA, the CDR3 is TGCGCCAGCAGCCAAGGGACACGCACTGAAGCTTTCTTT. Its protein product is CASSQGTRTEAFF.

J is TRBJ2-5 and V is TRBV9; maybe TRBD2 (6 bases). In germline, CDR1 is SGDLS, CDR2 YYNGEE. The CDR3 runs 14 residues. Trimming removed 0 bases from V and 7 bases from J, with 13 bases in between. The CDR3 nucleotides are TGTGCCAGCAGCGTAGGCGGGGTAGGAGGGACCCAGTACTTC. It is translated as CASSVGGVGGTQYF.

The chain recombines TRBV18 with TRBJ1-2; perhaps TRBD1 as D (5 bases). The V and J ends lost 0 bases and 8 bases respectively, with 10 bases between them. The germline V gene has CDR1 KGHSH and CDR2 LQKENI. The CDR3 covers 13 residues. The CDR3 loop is CASSPPQGRGYTF. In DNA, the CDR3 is TGTGCCAGCTCACCACCTCAGGGCCGCGGCTACACCTTC. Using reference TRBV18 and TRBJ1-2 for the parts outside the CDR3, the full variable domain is NAGVMQNPRHLVRRRGQEARLRCSPMKGHSHVYWYRQLPEEGLKFMVYLQKENIIDESGMPKERFSAEFPKEGPSILRIQQVVRGDSAAYFCASSPPQGRGYTFGSGTRLTVV.

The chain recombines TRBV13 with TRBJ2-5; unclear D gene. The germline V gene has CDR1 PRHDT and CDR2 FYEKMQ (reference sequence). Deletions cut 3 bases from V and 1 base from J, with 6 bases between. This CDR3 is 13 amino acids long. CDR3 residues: CASSFDIQETQYF. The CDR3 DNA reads TGTGCCAGCAGCTTTGACATCCAAGAGACCCAGTACTTC.

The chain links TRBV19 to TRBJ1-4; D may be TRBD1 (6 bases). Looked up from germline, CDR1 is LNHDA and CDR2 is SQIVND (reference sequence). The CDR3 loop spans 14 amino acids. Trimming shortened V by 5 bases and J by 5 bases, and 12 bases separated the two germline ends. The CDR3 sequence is CASSLQGPNEKLFF. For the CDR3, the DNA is TGTGCCAGTAGTTTACAGGGCCCCAATGAAAAACTGTTTTTT.

The DNA for the CDR3 is TGTGCCAGCAGCTCTTTCGGGACTGAGAAACAAGAGACCCAGTACTTC. The encoded protein is CASSSFGTEKQETQYF. V is TRBV5-6 and J is TRBJ2-5; TRBD2 might be the D (6 bases). Germline lookup yields CDR1 SGHDT and CDR2 YYEEEE. V shed 3 bases and J shed 2 bases, with 17 bases lying between them. The CDR3 is made up of 16 amino acids. Supplemented by reference TRBV5-6 and TRBJ2-5, the full variable domain reads DAGVTQSPTHLIKTRGQQVTLRCSPKSGHDTVSWYQQALGQGPQFIFQYYEEEERQRGNFPDRFSGHQFPNYSSELNVNALLLGDSALYLCASSSFGTEKQETQYFGPGTRLLVL.

CDR3 in DNA: TGTGCCAGCAGTAATAGCCCCGGACAGTTGAACACTGAAGCTTTCTTT. Protein sequence: CASSNSPGQLNTEAFF. The chain links TRBV28 to TRBJ1-1, with a weak D call TRBD1 (6 bases). Trimming removed 5 bases from V and 0 bases from J, with 16 bases in between. The CDR3 extends over 16 amino acids. The germline gives CDR1 MDHEN, CDR2 SYDVKM.

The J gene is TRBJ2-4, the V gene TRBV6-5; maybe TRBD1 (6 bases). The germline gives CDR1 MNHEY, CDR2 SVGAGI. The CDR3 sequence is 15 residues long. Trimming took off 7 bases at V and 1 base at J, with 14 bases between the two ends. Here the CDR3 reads CASTSPQGAKNIQYF. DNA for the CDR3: TGTGCCAGCACCTCACCGCAGGGGGCCAAAAACATTCAGTACTTC.

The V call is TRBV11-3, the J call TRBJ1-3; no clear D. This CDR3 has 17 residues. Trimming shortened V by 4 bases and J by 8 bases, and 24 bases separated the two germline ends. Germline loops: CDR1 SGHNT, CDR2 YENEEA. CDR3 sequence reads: CASSSVHAAITTDTIYF. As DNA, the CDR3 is TGTGCCAGCAGCTCGGTCCACGCGGCGATAACGACTGACACCATATATTTT.

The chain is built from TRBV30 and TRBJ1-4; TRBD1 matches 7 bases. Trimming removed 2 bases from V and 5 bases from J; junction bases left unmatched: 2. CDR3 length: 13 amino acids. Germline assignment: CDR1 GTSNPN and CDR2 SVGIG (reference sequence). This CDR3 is CAWSKQGNEKLFF. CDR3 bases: TGTGCCTGGAGTAAACAGGGGAATGAAAAACTGTTTTTT.

The CDR3: CSVRQDTEAFF. The CDR3 DNA reads as TGCAGCGTCAGACAGGACACTGAAGCTTTCTTT. The chain joins TRBV29-1 to TRBJ1-1; D is perhaps TRBD1 (6 bases). Trimming left V 6 bases short and J 3 bases short, with 8 bases between. CDR1 is SQVTM, CDR2 ANQGSEA, per germline. This CDR3 has 11 residues. Full variable domain (missing parts from reference TRBV29-1 and TRBJ1-1): SAVISQKPSRDICQRGTSLTIQCQVDSQVTMMFWYRQQPGQSLTLIATANQGSEATYESGFVIDKFPISRPNLTFSTLTVSNMSPEDSSIYLCSVRQDTEAFFGQGTRLTVV.

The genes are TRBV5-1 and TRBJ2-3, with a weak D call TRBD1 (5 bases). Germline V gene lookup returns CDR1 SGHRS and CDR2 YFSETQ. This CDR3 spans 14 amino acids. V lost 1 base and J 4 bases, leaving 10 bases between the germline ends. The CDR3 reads CASSLSQGADTQYF. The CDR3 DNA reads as TGCGCCAGCAGCTTGTCGCAGGGCGCAGATACGCAGTATTTT.